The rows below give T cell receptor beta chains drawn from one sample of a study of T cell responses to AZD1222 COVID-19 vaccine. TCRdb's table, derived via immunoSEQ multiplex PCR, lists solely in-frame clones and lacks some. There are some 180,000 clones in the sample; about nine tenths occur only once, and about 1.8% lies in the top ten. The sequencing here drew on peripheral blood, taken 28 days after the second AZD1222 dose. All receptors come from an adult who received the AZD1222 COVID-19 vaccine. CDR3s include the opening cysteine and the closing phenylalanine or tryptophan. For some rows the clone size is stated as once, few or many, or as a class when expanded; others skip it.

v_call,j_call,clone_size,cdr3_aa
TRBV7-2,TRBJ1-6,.,CASSLRVVDSPLHF
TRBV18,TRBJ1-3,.,CASSRPSSSSGNTIYF
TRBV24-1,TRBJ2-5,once,CATSDGGRTGAWETQYF
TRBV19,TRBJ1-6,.,CASSMRAENSPLHF
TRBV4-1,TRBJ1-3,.,CASSFAGTSSSGNTIYF
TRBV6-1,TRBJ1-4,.,CASSEQGPGINEKLFF
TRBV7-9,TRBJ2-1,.,CASSLGLAGGPEQFF
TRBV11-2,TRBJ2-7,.,CASSLGGQEPYEQYF
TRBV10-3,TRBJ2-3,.,CAISSDSTSTDTQYF
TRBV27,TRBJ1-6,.,CASSWDSLNSPLHF
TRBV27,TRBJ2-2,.,CASSPDTGELFF
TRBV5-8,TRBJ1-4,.,CASSLGDRPGATNEKLFF
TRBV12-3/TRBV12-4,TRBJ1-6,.,CASSRRQGLALHF
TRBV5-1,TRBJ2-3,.,CASQGEGVTDTQYF